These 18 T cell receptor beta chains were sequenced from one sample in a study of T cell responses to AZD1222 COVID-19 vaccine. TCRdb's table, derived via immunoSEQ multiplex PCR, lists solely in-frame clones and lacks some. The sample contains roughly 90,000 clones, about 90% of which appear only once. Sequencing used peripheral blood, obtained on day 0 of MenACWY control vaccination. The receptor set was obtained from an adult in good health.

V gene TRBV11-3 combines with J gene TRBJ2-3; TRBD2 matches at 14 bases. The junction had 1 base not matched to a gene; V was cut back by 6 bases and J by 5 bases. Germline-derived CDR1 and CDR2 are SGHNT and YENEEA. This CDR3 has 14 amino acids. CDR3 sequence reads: CASSGLAGGDTQYF. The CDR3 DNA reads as TGTGCCAGCAGTGGACTAGCGGGAGGAGATACGCAGTATTTT.

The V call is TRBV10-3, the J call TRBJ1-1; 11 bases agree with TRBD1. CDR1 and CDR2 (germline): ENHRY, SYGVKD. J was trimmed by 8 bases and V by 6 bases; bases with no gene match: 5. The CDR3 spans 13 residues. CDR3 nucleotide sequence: TGTGCCATCAGCCCGGGACAGGGGGGGGAAGCTTTCTTT. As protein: CAISPGQGGEAFF.

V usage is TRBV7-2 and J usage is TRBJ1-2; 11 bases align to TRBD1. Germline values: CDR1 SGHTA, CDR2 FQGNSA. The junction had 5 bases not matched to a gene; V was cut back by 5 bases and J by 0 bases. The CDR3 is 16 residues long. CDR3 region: CASSPDRGRANYGYTF. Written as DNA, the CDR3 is TGTGCCAGCAGCCCGGACAGGGGGCGAGCTAACTATGGCTACACCTTC.

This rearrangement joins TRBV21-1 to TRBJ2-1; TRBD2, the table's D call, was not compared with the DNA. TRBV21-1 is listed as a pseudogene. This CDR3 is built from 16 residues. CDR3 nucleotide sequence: TGTGCCAGCAGCAAAGTCTGGAATGAGGGTCACGGTGAGCAGTTCTTC. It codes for CASSKVWNEGHGEQFF.

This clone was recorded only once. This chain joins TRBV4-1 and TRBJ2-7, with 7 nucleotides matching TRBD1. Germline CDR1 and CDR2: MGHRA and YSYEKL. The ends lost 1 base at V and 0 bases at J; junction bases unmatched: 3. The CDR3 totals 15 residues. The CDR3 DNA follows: TGCGCCAGCAGCCAAGGACAGGGAGACTCCTACGAGCAGTACTTC. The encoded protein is CASSQGQGDSYEQYF.

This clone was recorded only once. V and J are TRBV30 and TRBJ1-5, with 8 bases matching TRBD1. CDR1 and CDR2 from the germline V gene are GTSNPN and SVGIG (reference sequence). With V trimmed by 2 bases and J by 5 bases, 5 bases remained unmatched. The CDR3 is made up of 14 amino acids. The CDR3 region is CAWSPPGGYQPQHF. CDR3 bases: TGTGCCTGGAGTCCCCCAGGGGGCTATCAGCCCCAGCATTTT.

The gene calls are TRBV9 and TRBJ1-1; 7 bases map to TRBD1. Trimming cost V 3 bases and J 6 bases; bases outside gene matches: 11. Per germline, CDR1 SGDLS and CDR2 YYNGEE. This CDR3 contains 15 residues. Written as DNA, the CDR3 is TGTGCCAGCAGCGCACGACAGGGTGTGGATCCTGAAGCTTTCTTT. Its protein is CASSARQGVDPEAFF.

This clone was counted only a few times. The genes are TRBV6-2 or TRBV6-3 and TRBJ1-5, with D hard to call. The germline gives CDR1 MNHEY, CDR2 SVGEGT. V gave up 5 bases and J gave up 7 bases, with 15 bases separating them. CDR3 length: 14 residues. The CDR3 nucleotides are TGTGCCAGCAGTGTTATCGGCGACACCCAGCCCCAGCATTTT. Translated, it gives CASSVIGDTQPQHF.

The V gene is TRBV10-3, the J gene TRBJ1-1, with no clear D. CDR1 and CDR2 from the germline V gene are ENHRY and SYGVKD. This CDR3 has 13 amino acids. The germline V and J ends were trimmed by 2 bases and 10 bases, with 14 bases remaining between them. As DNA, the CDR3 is TGTGCCATCAGTGAGAAATCCGCGAAGGTAGCTTTCTTT. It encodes CAISEKSAKVAFF.

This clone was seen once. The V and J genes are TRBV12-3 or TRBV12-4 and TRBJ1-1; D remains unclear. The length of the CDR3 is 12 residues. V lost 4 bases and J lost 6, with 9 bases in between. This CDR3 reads CASSSGRSEAFF. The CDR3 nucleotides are TGTGCCAGCAGTTCCGGGCGCTCTGAAGCTTTCTTT.

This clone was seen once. CDR3 protein: CASNNGMQHF. The CDR3 region has the DNA TGTGCCAGTAATAACGGGATGCAGCATTTT. This chain connects TRBV19 to TRBJ1-5; D remains unclear. This CDR3 is 10 amino acids long. The V gene's germline CDR1 is LNHDA and CDR2 SQIVND (reference sequence). V was shortened by 7 bases and J by 13 bases, with 11 bases between the two germline ends.

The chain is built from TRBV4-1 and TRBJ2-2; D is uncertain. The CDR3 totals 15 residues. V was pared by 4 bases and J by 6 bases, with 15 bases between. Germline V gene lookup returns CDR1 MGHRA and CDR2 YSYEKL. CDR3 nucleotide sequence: TGCGCCAGCAGCCCCGGGCAGGCTGGGGCCGGGGAGCTGTTTTTT. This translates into CASSPGQAGAGELFF.

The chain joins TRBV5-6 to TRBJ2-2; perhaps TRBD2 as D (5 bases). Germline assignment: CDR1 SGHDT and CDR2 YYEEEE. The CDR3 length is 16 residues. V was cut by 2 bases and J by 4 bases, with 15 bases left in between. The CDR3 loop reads CASSLVVQEATGELFF. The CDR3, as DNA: TGTGCCAGCAGCTTAGTCGTGCAGGAGGCCACCGGGGAGCTGTTTTTT. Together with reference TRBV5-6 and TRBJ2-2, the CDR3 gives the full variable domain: DAGVTQSPTHLIKTRGQQVTLRCSPKSGHDTVSWYQQALGQGPQFIFQYYEEEERQRGNFPDRFSGHQFPNYSSELNVNALLLGDSALYLCASSLVVQEATGELFFGEGSRLTVL.

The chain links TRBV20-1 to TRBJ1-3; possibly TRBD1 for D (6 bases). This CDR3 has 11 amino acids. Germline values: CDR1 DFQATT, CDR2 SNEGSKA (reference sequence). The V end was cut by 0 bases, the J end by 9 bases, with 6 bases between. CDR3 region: CSAREGGTIYF. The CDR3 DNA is TGCAGTGCTAGAGAAGGGGGCACCATATATTTT.

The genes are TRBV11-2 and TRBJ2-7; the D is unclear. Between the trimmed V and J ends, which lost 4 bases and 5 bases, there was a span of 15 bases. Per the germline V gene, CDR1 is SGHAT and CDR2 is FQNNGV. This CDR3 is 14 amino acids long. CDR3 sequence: CASSSRIELHEQYF. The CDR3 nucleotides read TGTGCCAGCAGCTCGAGGATAGAGCTCCACGAGCAGTACTTC.

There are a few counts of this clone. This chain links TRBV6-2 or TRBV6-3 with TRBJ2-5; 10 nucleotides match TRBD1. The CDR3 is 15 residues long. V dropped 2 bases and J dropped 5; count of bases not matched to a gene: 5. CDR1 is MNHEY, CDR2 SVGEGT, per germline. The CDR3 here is CASSYGTGVVETQYF. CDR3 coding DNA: TGTGCCAGCAGTTACGGGACAGGGGTTGTGGAGACCCAGTACTTC.

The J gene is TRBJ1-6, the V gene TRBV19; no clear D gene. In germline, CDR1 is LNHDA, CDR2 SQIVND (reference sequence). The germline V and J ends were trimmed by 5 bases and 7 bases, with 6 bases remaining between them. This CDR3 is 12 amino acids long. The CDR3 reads CASSRFNSPLHF. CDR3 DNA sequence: TGTGCCAGTAGTCGCTTCAATTCACCCCTCCACTTT.

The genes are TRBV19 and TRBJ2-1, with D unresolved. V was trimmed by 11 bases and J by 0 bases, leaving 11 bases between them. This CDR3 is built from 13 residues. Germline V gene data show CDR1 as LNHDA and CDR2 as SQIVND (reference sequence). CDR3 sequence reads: CAVRDSSYNEQFF. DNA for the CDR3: TGTGCCGTTAGGGATAGCTCCTACAATGAGCAGTTCTTC.